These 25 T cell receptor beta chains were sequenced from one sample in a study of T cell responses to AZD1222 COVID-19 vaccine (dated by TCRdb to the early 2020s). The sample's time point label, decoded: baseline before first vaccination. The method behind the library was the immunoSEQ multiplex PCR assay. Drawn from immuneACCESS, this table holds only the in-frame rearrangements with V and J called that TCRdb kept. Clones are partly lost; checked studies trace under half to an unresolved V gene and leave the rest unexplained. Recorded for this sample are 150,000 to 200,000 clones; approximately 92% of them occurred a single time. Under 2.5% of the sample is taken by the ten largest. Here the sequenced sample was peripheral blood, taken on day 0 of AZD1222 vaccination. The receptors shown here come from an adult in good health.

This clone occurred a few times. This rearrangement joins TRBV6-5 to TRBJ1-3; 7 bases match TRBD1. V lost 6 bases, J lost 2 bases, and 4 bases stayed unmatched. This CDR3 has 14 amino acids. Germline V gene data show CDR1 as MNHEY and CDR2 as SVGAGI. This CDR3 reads CASRPGTAGNTIYF. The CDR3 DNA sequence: TGTGCCAGCAGACCCGGGACAGCTGGAAACACCATATATTTT.

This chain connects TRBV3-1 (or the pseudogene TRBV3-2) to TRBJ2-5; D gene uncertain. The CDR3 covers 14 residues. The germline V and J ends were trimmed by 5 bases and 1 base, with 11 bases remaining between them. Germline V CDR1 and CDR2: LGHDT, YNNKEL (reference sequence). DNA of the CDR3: TGTGCCAGCAGCTCCCCCCTCGGCCAAGAGACCCAGTACTTC. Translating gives CASSSPLGQETQYF.

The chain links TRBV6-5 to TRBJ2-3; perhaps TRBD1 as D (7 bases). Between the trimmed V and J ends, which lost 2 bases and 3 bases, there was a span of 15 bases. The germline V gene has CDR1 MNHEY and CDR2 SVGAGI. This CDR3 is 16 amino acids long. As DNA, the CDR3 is TGTGCCAGCAGTTACGTCCAGGGGGGCTCGACAGATACGCAGTATTTT. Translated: CASSYVQGGSTDTQYF.

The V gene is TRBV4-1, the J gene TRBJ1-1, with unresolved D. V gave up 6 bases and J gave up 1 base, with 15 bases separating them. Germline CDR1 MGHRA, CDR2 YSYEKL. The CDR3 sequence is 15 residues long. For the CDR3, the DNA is TGCGCCAGCAGTCTAATCGGAGATTCGAACACTGAAGCTTTCTTT. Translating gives CASSLIGDSNTEAFF.

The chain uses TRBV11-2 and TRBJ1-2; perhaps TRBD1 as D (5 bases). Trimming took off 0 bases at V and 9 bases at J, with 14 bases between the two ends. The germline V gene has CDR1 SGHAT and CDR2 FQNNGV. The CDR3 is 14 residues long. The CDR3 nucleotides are TGTGCCAGCAGCTTAGACAGGGCCCACCCTCGCTACACCTTC. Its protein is CASSLDRAHPRYTF. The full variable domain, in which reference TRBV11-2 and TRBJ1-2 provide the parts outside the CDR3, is EAGVAQSPRYKIIEKRQSVAFWCNPISGHATLYWYQQILGQGPKLLIQFQNNGVVDDSQLPKDRFSAERLKGVDSTLKIQPAKLEDSAVYLCASSLDRAHPRYTFGSGTRLTVV.

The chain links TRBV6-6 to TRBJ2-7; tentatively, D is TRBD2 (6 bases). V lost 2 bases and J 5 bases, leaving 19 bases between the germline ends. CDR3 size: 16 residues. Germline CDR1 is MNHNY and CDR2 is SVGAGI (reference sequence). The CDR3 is CASSYPLSGSGDEQYF. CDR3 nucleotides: TGTGCCAGCAGTTACCCACTTAGCGGCAGTGGAGACGAGCAGTACTTC.

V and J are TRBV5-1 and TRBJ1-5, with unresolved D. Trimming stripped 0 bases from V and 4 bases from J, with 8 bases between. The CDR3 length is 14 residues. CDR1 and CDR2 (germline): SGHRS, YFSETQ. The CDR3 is CASSLGTENQPQHF. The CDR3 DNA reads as TGCGCCAGCAGCTTGGGGACCGAGAATCAGCCCCAGCATTTT.

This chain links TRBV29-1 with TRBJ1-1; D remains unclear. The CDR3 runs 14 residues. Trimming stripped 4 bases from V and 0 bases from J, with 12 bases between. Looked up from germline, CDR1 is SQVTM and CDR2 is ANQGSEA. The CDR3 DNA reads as TGCAGCGTTGCCGCCAGACTCATGAACACTGAAGCTTTCTTT. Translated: CSVAARLMNTEAFF. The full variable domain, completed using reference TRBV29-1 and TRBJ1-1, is SAVISQKPSRDICQRGTSLTIQCQVDSQVTMMFWYRQQPGQSLTLIATANQGSEATYESGFVIDKFPISRPNLTFSTLTVSNMSPEDSSIYLCSVAARLMNTEAFFGQGTRLTVV.

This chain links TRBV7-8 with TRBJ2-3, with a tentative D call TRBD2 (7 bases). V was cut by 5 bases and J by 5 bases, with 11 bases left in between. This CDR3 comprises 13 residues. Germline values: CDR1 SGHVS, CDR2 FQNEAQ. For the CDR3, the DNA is TGTGCCAGCAGCGGGGGGGCCGTAGATACGCAGTATTTT. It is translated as CASSGGAVDTQYF.

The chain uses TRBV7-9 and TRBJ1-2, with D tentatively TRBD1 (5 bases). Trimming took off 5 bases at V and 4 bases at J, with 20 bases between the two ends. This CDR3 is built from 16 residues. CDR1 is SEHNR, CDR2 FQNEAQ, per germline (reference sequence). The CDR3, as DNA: TGTGCCAGCAGCCGTCCGGGACCCCAATCGGGCTATGGCTACACCTTC. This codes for CASSRPGPQSGYGYTF.

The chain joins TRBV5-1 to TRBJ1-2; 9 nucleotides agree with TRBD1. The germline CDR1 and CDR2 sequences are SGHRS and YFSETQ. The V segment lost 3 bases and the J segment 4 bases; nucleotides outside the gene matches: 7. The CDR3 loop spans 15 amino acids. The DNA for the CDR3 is TGCGCCAGCAGCTCACCGGGACAGGGTGGCTATGGCTACACCTTC. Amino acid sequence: CASSSPGQGGYGYTF. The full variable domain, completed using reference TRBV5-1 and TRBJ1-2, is KAGVTQTPRYLIKTRGQQVTLSCSPISGHRSVSWYQQTPGQGLQFLFEYFSETQRNKGNFPGRFSGRQFSNSRSEMNVSTLELGDSALYLCASSSPGQGGYGYTFGSGTRLTVV.

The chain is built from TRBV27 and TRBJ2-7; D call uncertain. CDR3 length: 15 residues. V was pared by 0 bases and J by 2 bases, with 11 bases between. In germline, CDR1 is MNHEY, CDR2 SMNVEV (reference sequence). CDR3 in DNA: TGTGCCAGCAGTTTATCCTGGACGGACCCCTACGAGCAGTACTTC. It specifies CASSLSWTDPYEQYF.

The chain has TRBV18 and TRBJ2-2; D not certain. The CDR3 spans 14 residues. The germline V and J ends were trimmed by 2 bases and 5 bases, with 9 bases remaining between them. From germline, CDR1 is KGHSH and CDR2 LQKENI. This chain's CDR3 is CASSPEVGTGELFF. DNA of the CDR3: TGTGCCAGCTCACCAGAGGTGGGGACCGGGGAGCTGTTTTTT.

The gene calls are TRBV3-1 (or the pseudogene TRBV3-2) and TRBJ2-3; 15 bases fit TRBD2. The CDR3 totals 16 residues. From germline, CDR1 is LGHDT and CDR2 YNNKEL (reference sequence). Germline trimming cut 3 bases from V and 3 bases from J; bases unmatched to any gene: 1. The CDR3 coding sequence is TGTGCCAGCAGCCAGGGACTAGCGGGGGGTACAGATACGCAGTATTTT. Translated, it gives CASSQGLAGGTDTQYF.

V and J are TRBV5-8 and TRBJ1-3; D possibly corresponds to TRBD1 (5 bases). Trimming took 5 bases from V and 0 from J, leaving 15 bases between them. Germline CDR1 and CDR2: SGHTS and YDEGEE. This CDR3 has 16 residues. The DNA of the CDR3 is TGTGCCAGCAGGACCGGGACGGCTCGCTCTGGAAACACCATATATTTT. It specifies CASRTGTARSGNTIYF.

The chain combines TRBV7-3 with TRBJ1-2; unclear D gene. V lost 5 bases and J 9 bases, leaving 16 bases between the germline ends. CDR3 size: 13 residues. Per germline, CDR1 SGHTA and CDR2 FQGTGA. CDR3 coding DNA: TGTGCCAGCAGCCCCGGTGCCTTGGGGAGCTACACCTTC. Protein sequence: CASSPGALGSYTF.

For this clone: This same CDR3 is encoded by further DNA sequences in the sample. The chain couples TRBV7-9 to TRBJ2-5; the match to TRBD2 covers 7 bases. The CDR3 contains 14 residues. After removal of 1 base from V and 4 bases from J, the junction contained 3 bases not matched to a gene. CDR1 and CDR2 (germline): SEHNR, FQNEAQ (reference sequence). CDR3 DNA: TGTGCCAGCAGCTTAGTCTCGGGAGGAGAGACCCAGTACTTC. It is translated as CASSLVSGGETQYF.

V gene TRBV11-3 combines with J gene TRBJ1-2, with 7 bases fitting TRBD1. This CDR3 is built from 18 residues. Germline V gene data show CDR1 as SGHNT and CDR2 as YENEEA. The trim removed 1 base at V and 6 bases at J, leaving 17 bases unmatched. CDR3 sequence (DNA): TGTGCCAGCAGCTTAGCCGTATTTAAGGGACAGAGAAATGATGGCTACACCTTC. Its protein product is CASSLAVFKGQRNDGYTF.

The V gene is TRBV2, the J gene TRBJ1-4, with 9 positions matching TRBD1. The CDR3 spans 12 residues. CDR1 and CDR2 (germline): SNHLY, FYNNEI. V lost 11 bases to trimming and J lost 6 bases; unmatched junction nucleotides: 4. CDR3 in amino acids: CAGRDRDEKLFF. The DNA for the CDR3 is TGTGCCGGCCGGGACAGGGATGAAAAACTGTTTTTT.

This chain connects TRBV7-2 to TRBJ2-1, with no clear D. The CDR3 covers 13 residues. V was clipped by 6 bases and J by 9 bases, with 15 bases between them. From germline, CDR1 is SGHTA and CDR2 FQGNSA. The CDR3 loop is CASREMLGGEQFF. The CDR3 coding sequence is TGTGCCAGCAGAGAAATGTTAGGTGGTGAGCAGTTCTTC.

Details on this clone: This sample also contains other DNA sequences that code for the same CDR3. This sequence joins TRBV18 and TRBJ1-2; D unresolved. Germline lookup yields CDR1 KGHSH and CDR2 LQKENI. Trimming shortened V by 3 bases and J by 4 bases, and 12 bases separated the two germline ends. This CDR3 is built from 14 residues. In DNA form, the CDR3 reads TGTGCCAGCTCACCTTCGGGAGAGGGCTATGGCTACACCTTC. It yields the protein CASSPSGEGYGYTF.

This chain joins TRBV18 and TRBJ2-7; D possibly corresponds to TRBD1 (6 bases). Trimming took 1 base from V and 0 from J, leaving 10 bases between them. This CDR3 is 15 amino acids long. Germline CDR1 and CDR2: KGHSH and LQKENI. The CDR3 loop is CASSPQQTGSYEQYF. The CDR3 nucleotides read TGTGCCAGCTCACCACAGCAGACAGGCTCCTACGAGCAGTACTTC.

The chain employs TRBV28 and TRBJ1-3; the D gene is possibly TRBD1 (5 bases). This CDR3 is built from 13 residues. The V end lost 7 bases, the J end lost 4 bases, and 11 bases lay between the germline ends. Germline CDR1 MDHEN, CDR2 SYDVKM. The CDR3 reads CASNSGTGNTIYF. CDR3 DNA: TGTGCCAGCAACTCGGGGACGGGAAACACCATATATTTT.

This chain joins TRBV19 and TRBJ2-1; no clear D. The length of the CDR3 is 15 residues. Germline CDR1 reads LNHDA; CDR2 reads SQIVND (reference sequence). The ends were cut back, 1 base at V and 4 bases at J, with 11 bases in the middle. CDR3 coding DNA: TGTGCCAGTAGTATAGTCGTGGGCGGTTACAATGAGCAGTTCTTC. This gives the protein CASSIVVGGYNEQFF.

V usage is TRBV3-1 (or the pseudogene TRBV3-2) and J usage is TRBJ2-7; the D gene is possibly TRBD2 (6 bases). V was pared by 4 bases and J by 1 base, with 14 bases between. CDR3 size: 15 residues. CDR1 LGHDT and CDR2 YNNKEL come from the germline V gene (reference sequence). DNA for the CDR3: TGTGCCAGCAGCCCCCGGCCAGGGAGGTCCTACGAGCAGTACTTC. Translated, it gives CASSPRPGRSYEQYF.